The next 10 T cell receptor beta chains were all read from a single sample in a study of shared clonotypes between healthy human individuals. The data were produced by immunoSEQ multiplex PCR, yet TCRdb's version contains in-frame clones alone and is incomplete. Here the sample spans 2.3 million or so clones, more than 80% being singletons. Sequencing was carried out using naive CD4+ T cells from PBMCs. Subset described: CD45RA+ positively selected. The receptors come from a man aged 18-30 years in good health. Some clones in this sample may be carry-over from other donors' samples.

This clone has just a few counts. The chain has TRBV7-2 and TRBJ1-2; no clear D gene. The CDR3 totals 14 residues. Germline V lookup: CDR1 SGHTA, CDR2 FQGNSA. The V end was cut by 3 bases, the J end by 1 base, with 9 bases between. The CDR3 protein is CASSFSAFNYGYTF. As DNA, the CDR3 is TGTGCCAGCAGCTTTTCGGCGTTTAACTATGGCTACACCTTC.

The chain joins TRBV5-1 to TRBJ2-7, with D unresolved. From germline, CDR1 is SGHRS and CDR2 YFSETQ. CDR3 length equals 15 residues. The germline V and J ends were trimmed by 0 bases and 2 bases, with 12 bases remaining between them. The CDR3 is CASSLGRPLAYEQYF. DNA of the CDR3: TGCGCCAGCAGCTTGGGGCGGCCCCTGGCCTACGAGCAGTACTTC.

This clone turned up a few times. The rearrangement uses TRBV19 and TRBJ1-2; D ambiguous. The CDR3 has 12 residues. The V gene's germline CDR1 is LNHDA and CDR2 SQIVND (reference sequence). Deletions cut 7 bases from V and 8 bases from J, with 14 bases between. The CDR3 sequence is CASMGPSRGYTF. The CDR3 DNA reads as TGTGCCAGTATGGGCCCATCCCGGGGCTACACCTTC.

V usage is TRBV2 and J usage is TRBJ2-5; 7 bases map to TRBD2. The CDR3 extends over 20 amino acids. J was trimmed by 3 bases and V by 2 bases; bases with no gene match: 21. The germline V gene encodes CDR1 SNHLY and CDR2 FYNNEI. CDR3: CASSEWGSGERLAGEETQYF. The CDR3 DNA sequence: TGTGCCAGCAGTGAATGGGGTAGCGGAGAACGTCTGGCGGGAGAAGAGACCCAGTACTTC.

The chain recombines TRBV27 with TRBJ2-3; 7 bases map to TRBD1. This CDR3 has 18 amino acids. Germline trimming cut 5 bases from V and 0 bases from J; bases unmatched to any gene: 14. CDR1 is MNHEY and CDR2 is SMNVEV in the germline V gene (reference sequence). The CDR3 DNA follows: TGTGCCAGCAGTCTGGGAATGACCGGGACAGCTAGCACAGATACGCAGTATTTT. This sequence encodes CASSLGMTGTASTDTQYF.

This CDR3 reads CATRLAFATNEKLFF. The CDR3 bases are TGTGCCACCCGGTTAGCCTTCGCAACTAATGAAAAACTGTTTTTT. The chain employs TRBV15 and TRBJ1-4; no reliable D call. CDR1 and CDR2 (germline): LNHNV, YYDKDF (reference sequence). The CDR3 extends over 15 amino acids. Trimming stripped 8 bases from V and 0 bases from J, with 13 bases between.

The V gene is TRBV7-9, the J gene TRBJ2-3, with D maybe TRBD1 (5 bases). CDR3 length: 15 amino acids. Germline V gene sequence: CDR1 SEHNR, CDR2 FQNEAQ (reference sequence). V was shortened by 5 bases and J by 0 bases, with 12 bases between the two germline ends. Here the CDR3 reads CASSRWAGSTDTQYF. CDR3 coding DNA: TGTGCCAGCAGCAGGTGGGCAGGGAGCACAGATACGCAGTATTTT.

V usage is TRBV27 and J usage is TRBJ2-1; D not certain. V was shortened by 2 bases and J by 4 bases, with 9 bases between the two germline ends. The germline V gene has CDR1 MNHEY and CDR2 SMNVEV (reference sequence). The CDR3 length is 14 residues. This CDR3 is CASSLVGSYNEQFF. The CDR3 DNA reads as TGTGCCAGCAGTTTAGTGGGTTCGTACAATGAGCAGTTCTTC.

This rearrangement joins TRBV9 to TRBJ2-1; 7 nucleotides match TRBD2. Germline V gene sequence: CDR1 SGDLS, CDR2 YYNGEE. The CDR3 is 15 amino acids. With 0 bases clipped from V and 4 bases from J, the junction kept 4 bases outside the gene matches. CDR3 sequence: CASSVELAEYNEQFF. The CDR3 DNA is TGTGCCAGCAGCGTAGAGCTAGCGGAGTACAATGAGCAGTTCTTC. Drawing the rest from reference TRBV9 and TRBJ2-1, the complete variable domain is DSGVTQTPKHLITATGQRVTLRCSPRSGDLSVYWYQQSLDQGLQFLIQYYNGEERAKGNILERFSAQQFPDLHSELNLSSLELGDSALYFCASSVELAEYNEQFFGPGTRLTVL.

The CDR3, as DNA: TGCGCCAGCAGCTTCAGGGGCCAAGGCATTGCGATGAACACTGAAGCTTTCTTT. Translating it yields CASSFRGQGIAMNTEAFF. This rearrangement joins TRBV5-1 to TRBJ1-1, with D possibly matching TRBD1 (6 bases). Trimming pared 2 bases from V and 0 bases from J, leaving 20 bases between. The CDR3 is 18 amino acids. Germline V lookup: CDR1 SGHRS, CDR2 YFSETQ.